A selection of T cell receptor beta chains follows, all from one sample in a study of control samples from healthy donors and cancer patients. Produced via immunoSEQ multiplex PCR; TCRdb's table is partial and in-frame only. The sample records roughly 120,000 clones, 80% to 95% being singletons. Input material: blood. The receptors were sampled from a woman under 30 in good health. Each CDR3 is given with its conserved first and last residue. A D gene is named only where the DNA matches it firmly. Clone size is given for some rows only: seen once, a few or many times, or a class if the clone is expanded.

D: -
size: -
V: TRBV19
J: TRBJ2-3
DNA: TGTGCCAGTTCCCGCAGAAATAGGGGCACAGATACGCAGTATTTT
CDR3: CASSRRNRGTDTQYF

D: TRBD2
size: -
V: TRBV6-5
J: TRBJ2-1
DNA: TGTGCCAGCAGTTCAGAACCCCGGGACTACGATGAGCAGTTCTTC
CDR3: CASSSEPRDYDEQFF

D: TRBD2
size: -
V: TRBV7-9
J: TRBJ2-4
DNA: TGTGCCAGCAGCTTCATCGGACTAGCGGGAGGTCCGTTAAACATTCAGTACTTC
CDR3: CASSFIGLAGGPLNIQYF

D: TRBD2
size: -
V: TRBV3-1/TRBV3-2
J: TRBJ2-3
DNA: TGTGCCAGCAGCGACCATCCCCCTAGCGGGGGCACAGATACGCAGTATTTT
CDR3: CASSDHPPSGGTDTQYF

D: -
size: -
V: TRBV11-1
J: TRBJ1-1
DNA: TGTGCCAGCAGCTTCACGGCTGGAGCTGAAGCTTTCTTT
CDR3: CASSFTAGAEAFF

D: TRBD2
size: -
V: TRBV5-6
J: TRBJ2-3
DNA: TGTGCCAGCAGCTATAGACTAGCGACGGTTACCACAGATACGCAGTATTTT
CDR3: CASSYRLATVTTDTQYF

D: TRBD1
size: once
V: TRBV27
J: TRBJ1-5
DNA: TGTGCCACTCGCGAGGGGGCTTCCAATCAGCCCCAGCATTTT
CDR3: CATREGASNQPQHF

D: TRBD2
size: once
V: TRBV30
J: TRBJ2-2
DNA: TGTGCCTTCTCAAGGACTAGCGGGAGCACATTCACCGGGGAGCTGTTTTTT
CDR3: CAFSRTSGSTFTGELFF

D: TRBD1
size: -
V: TRBV27
J: TRBJ2-7
DNA: TGTGCCAGCAGTTTATCTACCGGGACAGGGTTCTACGAGCAGTACTTC
CDR3: CASSLSTGTGFYEQYF

D: TRBD2
size: once
V: TRBV7-9
J: TRBJ2-3
DNA: TGTGCCAGCAGCTCCGGCGGTCTAGCGGGGTACACAGATACGCAGTATTTT
CDR3: CASSSGGLAGYTDTQYF

D: -
size: -
V: TRBV20-1
J: TRBJ2-7
DNA: TGCAGTGCTAGCGGCGAGCAGTACTTC
CDR3: CSASGEQYF

D: -
size: -
V: TRBV7-8
J: TRBJ1-1
DNA: TGTGCCAGCAGCGCCATTGGACACTCGAACACTGAAGCTTTCTTT
CDR3: CASSAIGHSNTEAFF

D: -
size: -
V: TRBV10-2
J: TRBJ2-3
DNA: TGCGCCAGCAGGACGGGGGCTAAGGGGGATACGCAGTATTTT
CDR3: CASRTGAKGDTQYF

D: -
size: -
V: TRBV24-1
J: TRBJ1-5
DNA: TGTGCCACCAGTGATTCCAATCAGCCCCAGCATTTT
CDR3: CATSDSNQPQHF

D: -
size: -
V: TRBV10-1
J: TRBJ2-1
DNA: TGCGCCAGCAGTGCACCGGGGACCTACAATGAGCAGTTCTTC
CDR3: CASSAPGTYNEQFF

D: TRBD1
size: -
V: TRBV7-9
J: TRBJ1-2
DNA: TGTGCCAGCAGCTTTAACAGGGGCTATGGCTACACCTTC
CDR3: CASSFNRGYGYTF

D: -
size: once
V: TRBV5-1
J: TRBJ1-1
DNA: TGCGCCAGCAGCTTATCGTCCATGAACACTGAAGCTTTCTTT
CDR3: CASSLSSMNTEAFF

D: TRBD2
size: -
V: TRBV19
J: TRBJ2-7
DNA: TGTGCCAGTAGTATAGTCGCCGGGACTAGCGGGAGGGACAACGAGCAGTACTTC
CDR3: CASSIVAGTSGRDNEQYF

D: -
size: few
V: TRBV29-1
J: TRBJ2-7
DNA: TGCAGCGTTGGTCAGGGGTTTGACGAGCAGTACTTC
CDR3: CSVGQGFDEQYF

D: -
size: -
V: TRBV18
J: TRBJ2-7
DNA: TGTGCCAGCTCACCACCAGGGCAGACAGGCAGCTCCTACGAGCAGTACTTC
CDR3: CASSPPGQTGSSYEQYF

D: -
size: -
V: TRBV6-6
J: TRBJ1-6
DNA: TGTGCCAGCAGTTCCCCGCCAGGGAGGGATAATTCACCCCTCCACTTT
CDR3: CASSSPPGRDNSPLHF

D: -
size: -
V: TRBV6-5
J: TRBJ2-3
DNA: TGTGTCAGCAGTTACTCAGTGACCAACACAGATACGCAGTATTTT
CDR3: CVSSYSVTNTDTQYF

D: -
size: -
V: TRBV5-8
J: TRBJ1-2
DNA: TGTGCCAGCAGCCCCCGGATCCTCCCCTATGGCTACACCTTC
CDR3: CASSPRILPYGYTF

D: TRBD1
size: -
V: TRBV5-4
J: TRBJ2-2
DNA: TGTGCCAGCAGCTTATTCCGGGACAGGGACACCGGGGAGCTGTTTTTT
CDR3: CASSLFRDRDTGELFF

D: -
size: -
V: TRBV14
J: TRBJ2-5
DNA: TGTGCCAGCAGCCTTGGTTCCTGGGAGACCCAGTACTTC
CDR3: CASSLGSWETQYF

D: -
size: -
V: TRBV10-2
J: TRBJ1-2
DNA: TGCGCCAGCAGTGAAATAGGGACGCACTATGGCTACACCTTC
CDR3: CASSEIGTHYGYTF

D: TRBD1
size: -
V: TRBV5-4
J: TRBJ2-5
DNA: TGTGCCAGCAGCTTTGACAGGGTGGAGACCCAGTACTTC
CDR3: CASSFDRVETQYF

D: -
size: -
V: TRBV19
J: TRBJ1-2
DNA: TGTGCCAGTAGTTCCCACAGCGACCCAAGCTATGGCTACACCTTC
CDR3: CASSSHSDPSYGYTF

D: TRBD1
size: -
V: TRBV9
J: TRBJ2-7
DNA: TGTGCCAGCAGCGTAGTAGCGACAGGGGACTTAACCTACGAGCAGTACTTC
CDR3: CASSVVATGDLTYEQYF

D: TRBD2
size: -
V: TRBV7-2
J: TRBJ2-5
DNA: TGTGCCAGCAGCTTAGGTCCTAGCGGGGAGACCCAGTACTTC
CDR3: CASSLGPSGETQYF

D: -
size: -
V: TRBV19
J: TRBJ2-7
DNA: TGTGCCAGTAGTATGACCAGAAGTGGCCAACCTAGGGAGCAGTACTTC
CDR3: CASSMTRSGQPREQYF

D: TRBD2
size: -
V: TRBV28
J: TRBJ2-7
DNA: TGTGCCAGCAGTTTATCGACTAGCGGGATGTGGGAGCAGTACTTC
CDR3: CASSLSTSGMWEQYF

D: -
size: -
V: TRBV18
J: TRBJ1-1
DNA: TGTGCCAGCTCCGCAGAGAACACTGAAGCTTTCTTT
CDR3: CASSAENTEAFF

D: TRBD1
size: -
V: TRBV7-2
J: TRBJ1-1
DNA: TGTGCCAGCAGCTTCAAGCCGACAGGGGCGAACACTGAAGCTTTCTTT
CDR3: CASSFKPTGANTEAFF

D: -
size: once
V: TRBV6-5
J: TRBJ1-1
DNA: TGTGCCTCCCATTTTGAGGTAGACACTGAAGCTTTCTTT
CDR3: CASHFEVDTEAFF

D: -
size: -
V: TRBV10-3
J: TRBJ2-3
DNA: TGTGCCATCAGTGAGTCCTCCCGGCACCTCTGGAGAGCAGATACGCAGTATTTT
CDR3: CAISESSRHLWRADTQYF

D: TRBD2
size: -
V: TRBV7-2
J: TRBJ2-3
DNA: TGTGCCAGCTCCTTAGGGACTAGCGGGGGGAGATCAGATACGCAGTATTTT
CDR3: CASSLGTSGGRSDTQYF

D: -
size: -
V: TRBV5-6
J: TRBJ1-6
DNA: TGTGCCAGCAGCTTGAGGGAGGGCTCACCCCTCCACTTT
CDR3: CASSLREGSPLHF

D: -
size: -
V: TRBV6-5
J: TRBJ1-1
DNA: TGTGCCAGCAGGGGGAACTTCAGGGCCCGGACTGAAGCTTTCTTT
CDR3: CASRGNFRARTEAFF

D: -
size: once
V: TRBV10-3
J: TRBJ2-3
DNA: TGTGCCATCAGTGAGTCGGCTGCGCGGCCAGATACGCAGTATTTT
CDR3: CAISESAARPDTQYF

D: TRBD1
size: -
V: TRBV18
J: TRBJ2-2
DNA: TGTGCCAGCTCACCCCTTCCGGGACAGCCTACGGGGGAGCTGTTTTTT
CDR3: CASSPLPGQPTGELFF

D: -
size: few
V: TRBV20-1
J: TRBJ2-6
DNA: TGCAGTGCTAGTGAAGGGCCTCCTGGGGCCAACGTCCTGACTTTC
CDR3: CSASEGPPGANVLTF

D: -
size: -
V: TRBV5-1
J: TRBJ2-7
DNA: TGCGCCAGCAGGGAGGGACAAAGTTCTTCCTACGAGCAGTACTTC
CDR3: CASREGQSSSYEQYF

D: -
size: -
V: TRBV7-9
J: TRBJ2-2
DNA: TGTGCCAGCAGCTTAGCCGTCGGAAGCACCGGGGAGCTGTTTTTT
CDR3: CASSLAVGSTGELFF

D: TRBD1
size: -
V: TRBV11-2
J: TRBJ1-4
DNA: TGTGCCAGCAGCTCTACAGGGGGCGATGAAAAACTGTTTTTT
CDR3: CASSSTGGDEKLFF

D: -
size: -
V: TRBV6-2/TRBV6-3
J: TRBJ2-5
DNA: TGTGCCAGCAGTTACGCCGAAGAGACCCAGTACTTC
CDR3: CASSYAEETQYF

D: TRBD1
size: -
V: TRBV9
J: TRBJ2-1
DNA: TGTGCCAGCGGATTGTACCGGGACAGGGATGGTGAGCAGTTCTTC
CDR3: CASGLYRDRDGEQFF

D: TRBD1
size: -
V: TRBV5-8
J: TRBJ1-5
DNA: TGTGCCAGCAGCCCAGGACAGGGATGGTATGGCAATCAGCCCCAGCATTTT
CDR3: CASSPGQGWYGNQPQHF

D: TRBD1
size: -
V: TRBV7-6
J: TRBJ1-4
DNA: TGTGCCAGCAGCTTCTCGACAGGGAAGGGAGGAAATGAAAAACTGTTTTTT
CDR3: CASSFSTGKGGNEKLFF

D: -
size: -
V: TRBV3-1/TRBV3-2
J: TRBJ1-2
DNA: TGTGCCAGCAGCCAACGGACAGTGGACTATGGCTACACCTTC
CDR3: CASSQRTVDYGYTF

D: -
size: -
V: TRBV6-2/TRBV6-3
J: TRBJ1-5
DNA: TGTGCCAGCAGTGTACCCGCAGGCCGCAATCAGCCCCAGCATTTT
CDR3: CASSVPAGRNQPQHF

D: TRBD2
size: once
V: TRBV19
J: TRBJ2-1
DNA: TGTGCCAGTAAACTGCGGGAGGGATATAGTGAGCAGTTCTTC
CDR3: CASKLREGYSEQFF

D: -
size: -
V: TRBV27
J: TRBJ2-3
DNA: TGTGCCAGTAATGGTGGGTTAACAGATACGCAGTATTTT
CDR3: CASNGGLTDTQYF

D: -
size: -
V: TRBV6-5
J: TRBJ1-6
DNA: TGTGCCAGCAGTTACGAGGACGGAGATTCACCCCTCCACTTT
CDR3: CASSYEDGDSPLHF

D: -
size: -
V: TRBV13
J: TRBJ2-3
DNA: TGTGCCAGCAATCGGGGGAGTGCAGATACGCAGTATTTT
CDR3: CASNRGSADTQYF

D: TRBD2
size: -
V: TRBV29-1
J: TRBJ2-6
DNA: TGCAGCGTTTTAAGCGGGGGGGCTGGGGCCAACGTCCTGACTTTC
CDR3: CSVLSGGAGANVLTF

D: TRBD1
size: -
V: TRBV7-8
J: TRBJ1-2
DNA: TGTGCCAGCAGCTTAACGGGACAGAGAGGCTACACCTTC
CDR3: CASSLTGQRGYTF

D: -
size: -
V: TRBV19
J: TRBJ2-1
DNA: TGTGCCAGTAGTGAAGACAGTTACAATGAGCAGTTCTTC
CDR3: CASSEDSYNEQFF

D: -
size: once
V: TRBV18
J: TRBJ2-7
DNA: TGTGCCAGCTCACCACCGAACGAGCGGAACTACGAGCAGTACTTC
CDR3: CASSPPNERNYEQYF